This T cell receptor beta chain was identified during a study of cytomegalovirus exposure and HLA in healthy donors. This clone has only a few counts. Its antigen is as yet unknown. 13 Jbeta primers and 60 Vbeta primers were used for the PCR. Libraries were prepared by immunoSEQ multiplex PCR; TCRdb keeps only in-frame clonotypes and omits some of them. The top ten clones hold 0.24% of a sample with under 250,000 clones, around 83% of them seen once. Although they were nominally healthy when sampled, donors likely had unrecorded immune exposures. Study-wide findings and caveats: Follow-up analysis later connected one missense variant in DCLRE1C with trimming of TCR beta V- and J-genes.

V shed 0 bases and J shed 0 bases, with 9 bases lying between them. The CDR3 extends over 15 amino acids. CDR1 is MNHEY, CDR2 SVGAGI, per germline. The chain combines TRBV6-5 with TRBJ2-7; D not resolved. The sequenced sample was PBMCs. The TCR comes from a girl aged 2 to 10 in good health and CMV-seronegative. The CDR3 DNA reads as TGTGCCAGCAGTTACTCGATGGCGGACTCCTACGAGCAGTACTTC. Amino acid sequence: CASSYSMADSYEQYF.